This T cell receptor beta chain appears in the sequencing data of a study of lymphopenia after photon versus proton radiotherapy (dated by TCRdb to between 2017 and 2020). For the wider study: In patients with gastrointestinal tumors who developed high-grade lymphopenia, the study compared the immunological effects of photon radiation therapy with those of proton radiation therapy. The cohort included approximately 22 patients with gastrointestinal tumors who developed lymphopenia after receiving either photon or proton therapy. The goal of the study was to characterize the differences between the two radiation modalities in how they affect the immune system.

CDR1 and CDR2 were assigned from the germline V gene (reference sequence) as MNHNY and SVGAGI. Germline trimming: 5 bases from V, 6 bases from J; junction bases outside gene matches: 7. The CDR3 measures 15 amino acids from cysteine to phenylalanine. This entry keeps only the CDR3 DNA: 45 bases, framed from base 1. As regards this clone: This clone's antigen is unknown. Base qualities are not recorded, but no much larger clone differs from it by a single base.

Library construction relied on the immunoSEQ multiplex PCR assay. Alongside multiparametric flow cytometry, deep sequencing of rearranged TCR beta loci was used to profile the T cell repertoires. This is the immuneACCESS table as TCRdb keeps it, with only in-frame sequences that have V and J called. A part of the clones is gone; compared with another copy, unresolved V genes explain less than half, and the rest is unexplained. For this sample the table gives about 12,000 clones, of which roughly nine tenths were detected only once. The ten biggest clones cover about 3.1% of the sample. Summary of the overall study and its limitations: The survival association was examined only in patients who died, and the authors described better survival with proton therapy as a possibility, not as a demonstrated result. Across the cohort, an inverse correlation was found between a larger post-nadir drop in TCR diversity and overall survival time among patients who died. After the lymphocyte count nadir, repertoires from photon-treated patients showed oligoclonal expansion, particularly of CD8+ Temra cells, and this expansion drove the decline in diversity. During treatment, patients who received photon therapy lost naive T cells and TCR diversity and gained effector/memory populations, whereas patients who received proton therapy remained relatively stable.

Recombination connected TRBV6-6 to TRBJ2-2; TRBD1 agrees with 9 junctional bases. The TCR originated in a man in his sixties with pancreatic cancer. The sequences come from peripheral blood, collected from a patient treated with proton-based radiotherapy. The CDR3: CASSTGTGWAGELFF. The DNA reads TGTGCCAGCAGTACCGGGACAGGGTGGGCCGGGGAGCTGTTTTTT.